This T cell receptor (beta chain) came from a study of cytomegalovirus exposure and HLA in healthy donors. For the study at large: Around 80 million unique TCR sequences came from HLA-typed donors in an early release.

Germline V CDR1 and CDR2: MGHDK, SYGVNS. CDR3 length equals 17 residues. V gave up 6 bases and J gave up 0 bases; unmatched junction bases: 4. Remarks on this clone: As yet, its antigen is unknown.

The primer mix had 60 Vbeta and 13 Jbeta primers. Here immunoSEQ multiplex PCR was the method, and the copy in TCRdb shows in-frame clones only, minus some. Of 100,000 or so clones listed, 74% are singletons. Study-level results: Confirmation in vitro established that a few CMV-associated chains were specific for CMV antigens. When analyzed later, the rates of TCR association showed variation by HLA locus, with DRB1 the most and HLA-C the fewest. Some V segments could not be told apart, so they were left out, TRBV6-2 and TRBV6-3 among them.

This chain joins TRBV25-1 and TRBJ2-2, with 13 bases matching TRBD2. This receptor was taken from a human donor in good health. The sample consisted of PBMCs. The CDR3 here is CASRGTSGEANTGELFF. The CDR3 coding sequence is TGTGCCAGCAGGGGGACTAGCGGGGAAGCGAACACCGGGGAGCTGTTTTTT.